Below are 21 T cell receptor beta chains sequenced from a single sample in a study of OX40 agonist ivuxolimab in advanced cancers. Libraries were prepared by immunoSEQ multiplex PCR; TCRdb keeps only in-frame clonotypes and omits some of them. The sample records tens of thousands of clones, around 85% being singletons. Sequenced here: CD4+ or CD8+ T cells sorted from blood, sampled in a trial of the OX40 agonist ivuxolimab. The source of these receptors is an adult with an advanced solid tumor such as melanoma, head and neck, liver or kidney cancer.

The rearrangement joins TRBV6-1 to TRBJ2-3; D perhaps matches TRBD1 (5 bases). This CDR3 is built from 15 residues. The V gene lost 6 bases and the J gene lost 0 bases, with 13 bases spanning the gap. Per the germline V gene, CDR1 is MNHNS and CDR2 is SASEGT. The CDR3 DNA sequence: TGTGCCAGCAGCGACGGACAAGCTAGCACAGATACGCAGTATTTT. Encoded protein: CASSDGQASTDTQYF.

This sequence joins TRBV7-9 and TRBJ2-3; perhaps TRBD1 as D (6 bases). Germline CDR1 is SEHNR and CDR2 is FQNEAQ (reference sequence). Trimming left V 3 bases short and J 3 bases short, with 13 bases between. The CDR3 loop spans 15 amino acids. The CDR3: CASSFTGSRTDTQYF. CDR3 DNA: TGTGCCAGCAGCTTCACAGGGTCCCGAACAGATACGCAGTATTTT.

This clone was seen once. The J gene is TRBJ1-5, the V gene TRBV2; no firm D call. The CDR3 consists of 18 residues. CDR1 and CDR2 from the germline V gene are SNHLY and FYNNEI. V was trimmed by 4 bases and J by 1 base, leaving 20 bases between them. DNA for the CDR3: TGTGCCAGCAGTGCTGGGAGGGCGCTAGTGTTGAGCAATCAGCCCCAGCATTTT. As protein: CASSAGRALVLSNQPQHF.

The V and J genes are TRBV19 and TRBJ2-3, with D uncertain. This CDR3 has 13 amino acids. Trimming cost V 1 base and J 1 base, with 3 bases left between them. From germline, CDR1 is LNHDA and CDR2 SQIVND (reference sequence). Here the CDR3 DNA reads TGTGCCAGTAGTATAGGGGGCACAGATACGCAGTATTTT. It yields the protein CASSIGGTDTQYF.

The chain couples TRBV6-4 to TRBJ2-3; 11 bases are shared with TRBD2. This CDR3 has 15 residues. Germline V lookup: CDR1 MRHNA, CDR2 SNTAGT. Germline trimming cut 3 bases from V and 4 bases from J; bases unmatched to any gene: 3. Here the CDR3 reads CASSELAGGSDTQYF. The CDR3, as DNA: TGTGCCAGCAGTGAGCTAGCGGGAGGTTCAGATACGCAGTATTTT.

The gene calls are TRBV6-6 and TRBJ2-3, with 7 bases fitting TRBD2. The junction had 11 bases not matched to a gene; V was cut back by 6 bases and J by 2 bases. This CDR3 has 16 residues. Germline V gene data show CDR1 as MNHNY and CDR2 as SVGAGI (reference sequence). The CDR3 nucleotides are TGTGCCAGCAGCAATTCTCTAGCGGCCCACACAGATACGCAGTATTTT. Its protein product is CASSNSLAAHTDTQYF.

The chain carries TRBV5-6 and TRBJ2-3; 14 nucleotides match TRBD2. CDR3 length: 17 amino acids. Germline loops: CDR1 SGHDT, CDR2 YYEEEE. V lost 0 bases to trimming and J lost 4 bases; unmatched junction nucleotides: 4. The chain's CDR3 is CASSLGGLAGVADTQYF. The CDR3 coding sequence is TGTGCCAGCAGCTTGGGGGGACTAGCGGGAGTTGCAGATACGCAGTATTTT.

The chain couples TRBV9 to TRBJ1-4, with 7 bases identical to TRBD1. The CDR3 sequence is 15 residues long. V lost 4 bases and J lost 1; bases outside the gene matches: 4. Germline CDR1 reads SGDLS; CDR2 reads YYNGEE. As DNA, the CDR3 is TGTGCCAGCAGCTCCCGGACAGGAACTAATGAAAAACTGTTTTTT. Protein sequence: CASSSRTGTNEKLFF.

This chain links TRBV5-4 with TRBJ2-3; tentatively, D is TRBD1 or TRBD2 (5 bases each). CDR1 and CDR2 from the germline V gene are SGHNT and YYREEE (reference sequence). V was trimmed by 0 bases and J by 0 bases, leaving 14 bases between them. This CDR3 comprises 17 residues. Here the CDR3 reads CASSLGVRGVSTDTQYF. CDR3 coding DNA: TGTGCCAGCAGCTTGGGGGTTCGAGGGGTGAGCACAGATACGCAGTATTTT.

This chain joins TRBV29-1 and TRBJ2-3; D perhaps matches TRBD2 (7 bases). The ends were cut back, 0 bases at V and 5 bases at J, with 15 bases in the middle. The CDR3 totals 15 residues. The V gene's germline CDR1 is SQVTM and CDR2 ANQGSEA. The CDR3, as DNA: TGCAGCGTTGAAGATTTAGGAGGGGGGGGAGATACGCAGTATTTT. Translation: CSVEDLGGGGDTQYF.

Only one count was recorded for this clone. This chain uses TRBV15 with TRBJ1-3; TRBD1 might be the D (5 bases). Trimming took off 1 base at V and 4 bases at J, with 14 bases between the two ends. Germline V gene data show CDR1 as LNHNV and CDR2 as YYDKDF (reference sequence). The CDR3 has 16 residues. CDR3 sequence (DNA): TGTGCCACCAGCAGAGGGTGGGGGGAACGGGGAAACACCATATATTTT. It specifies CATSRGWGERGNTIYF.

CDR3 sequence reads: CASSPRTGLSYGYTF. Written as DNA, the CDR3 is TGTGCCAGCAGCCCCAGGACAGGCTTGAGCTATGGCTACACCTTC. J is TRBJ1-2 and V is TRBV7-6, with 7 bases identical to TRBD1. Per the germline V gene, CDR1 is SGHVS and CDR2 is FNYEAQ. Trimming took 5 bases from V and 4 from J; bases not matched to a gene: 10. The CDR3 is 15 residues long.

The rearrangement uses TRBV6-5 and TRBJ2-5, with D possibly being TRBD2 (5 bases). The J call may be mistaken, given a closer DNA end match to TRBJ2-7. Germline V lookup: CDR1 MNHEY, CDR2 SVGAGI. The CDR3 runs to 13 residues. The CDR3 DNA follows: TGTGCCAGCAGTCGAGGGTTTTCGGACGAGCAGTACTTC. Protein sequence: CASSRGFSDEQYF.

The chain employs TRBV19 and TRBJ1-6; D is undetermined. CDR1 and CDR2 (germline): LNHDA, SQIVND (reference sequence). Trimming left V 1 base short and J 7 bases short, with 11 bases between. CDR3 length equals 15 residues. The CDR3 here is CASSIAGPSNSPLHF. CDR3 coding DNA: TGTGCCAGTAGTATAGCAGGACCCTCGAATTCACCCCTCCACTTT.

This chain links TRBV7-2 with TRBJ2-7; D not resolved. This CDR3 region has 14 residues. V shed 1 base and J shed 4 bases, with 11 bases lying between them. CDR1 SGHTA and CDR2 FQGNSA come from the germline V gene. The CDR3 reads CASSLVRRRYEQYF. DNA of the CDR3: TGTGCCAGCAGCTTAGTTCGTCGGCGTTACGAGCAGTACTTC.

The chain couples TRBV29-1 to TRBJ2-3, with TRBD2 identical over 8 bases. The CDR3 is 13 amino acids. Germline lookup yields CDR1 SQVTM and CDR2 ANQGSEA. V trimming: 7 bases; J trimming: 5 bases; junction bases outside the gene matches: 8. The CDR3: CSGTGGQVDTQYF. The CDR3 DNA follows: TGCAGCGGAACGGGAGGGCAGGTAGATACGCAGTATTTT.

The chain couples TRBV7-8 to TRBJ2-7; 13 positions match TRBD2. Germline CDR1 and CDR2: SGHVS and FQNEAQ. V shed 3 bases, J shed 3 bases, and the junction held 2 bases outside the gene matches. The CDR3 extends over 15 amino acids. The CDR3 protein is CASSFGLAGDYEQYF. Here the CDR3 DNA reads TGTGCCAGCAGCTTCGGACTAGCGGGGGACTACGAGCAGTACTTC.

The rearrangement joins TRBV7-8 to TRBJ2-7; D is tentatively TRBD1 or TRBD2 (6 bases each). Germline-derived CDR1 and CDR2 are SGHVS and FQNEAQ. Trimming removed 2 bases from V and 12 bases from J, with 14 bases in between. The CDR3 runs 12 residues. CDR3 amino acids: CASSLTEGGPYF. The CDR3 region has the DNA TGTGCCAGCAGCTTAACGGAGGGGGGTCCGTACTTC.

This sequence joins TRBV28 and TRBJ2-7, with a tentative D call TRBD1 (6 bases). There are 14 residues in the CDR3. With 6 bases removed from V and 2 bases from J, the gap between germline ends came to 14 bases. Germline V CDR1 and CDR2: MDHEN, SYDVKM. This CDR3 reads CASSFGGGPYEQYF. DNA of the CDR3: TGTGCCAGCAGCTTTGGTGGGGGCCCCTACGAGCAGTACTTC.

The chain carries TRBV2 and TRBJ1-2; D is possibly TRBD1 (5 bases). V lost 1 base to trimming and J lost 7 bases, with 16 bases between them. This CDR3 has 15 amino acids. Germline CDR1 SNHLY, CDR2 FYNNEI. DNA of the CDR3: TGTGCCAGCAGTGAAGGGCAGGGTGTTATTGTTGGCTACACCTTC. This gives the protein CASSEGQGVIVGYTF. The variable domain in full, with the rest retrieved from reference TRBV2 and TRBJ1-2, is EPEVTQTPSHQVTQMGQEVILRCVPISNHLYFYWYRQILGQKVEFLVSFYNNEISEKSEIFDDQFSVERPDGSNFTLKIRSTKLEDSAMYFCASSEGQGVIVGYTFGSGTRLTVV.

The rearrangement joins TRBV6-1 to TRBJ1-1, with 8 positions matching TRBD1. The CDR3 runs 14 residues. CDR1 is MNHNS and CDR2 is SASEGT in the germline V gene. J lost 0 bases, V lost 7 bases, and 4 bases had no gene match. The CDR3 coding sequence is TGTGCCAGCACCCGGGACAGGATGAACACTGAAGCTTTCTTT. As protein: CASTRDRMNTEAFF.